A single sample gave rise to the 17 T cell receptor beta chains below, sequenced in a study of CD8+ T cells in alopecia areata. Sequencing templates came from extracted RNA that was reverse transcribed into cDNA. The assay was immunoSEQ multiplex PCR, and TCRdb's table has in-frame clones only and misses some. Of 140,000 to 150,000 clones detected, roughly 64% appear once; the ten largest clones hold around 6.6%. Material: CD4+ T cells sorted from blood, obtained at week 0. The source is a human donor with alopecia areata.

This clone appeared a few times. The V and J genes are TRBV18 and TRBJ1-5, with D uncertain. The V end was cut by 5 bases, the J end by 6 bases, with 14 bases between. Per the germline V gene, CDR1 is KGHSH and CDR2 is LQKENI. CDR3 length equals 14 residues. CDR3 sequence (DNA): TGTGCCAGCTCAGAAGCGTTGGCGGGTCAGCCCCAGCATTTT. Residues: CASSEALAGQPQHF.

V usage is TRBV7-2 and J usage is TRBJ1-2; TRBD1 agrees at 7 bases. The CDR3 loop spans 15 amino acids. In germline, CDR1 is SGHTA, CDR2 FQGNSA. J was trimmed by 4 bases and V by 1 base; bases with no gene match: 6. The CDR3 DNA follows: TGTGCCAGCAGCTTAGGCGACAGGGCTCTCTATGGCTACACCTTC. Translating it yields CASSLGDRALYGYTF.

This clone was counted only a few times. The chain combines TRBV7-2 with TRBJ2-3, with D perhaps matching TRBD1 or TRBD2 (5 bases each). Germline lookup yields CDR1 SGHTA and CDR2 FQGNSA. This CDR3 region has 13 residues. Trimming shortened V by 5 bases and J by 2 bases, and 8 bases separated the two germline ends. CDR3 sequence (DNA): TGTGCCAGCAGCCGGGGCTACACAGATACGCAGTATTTT. Its translation is CASSRGYTDTQYF.

This clone was seen only once. One end of the junction fails to match germline, which may point to a read error. The rearrangement joins TRBV5-7 to TRBJ2-1; D gene uncertain. TRBV5-7 is reported as an ORF; its role is uncertain. The CDR3 runs to 11 residues. CDR3 in DNA: TGTGCCAGCAGCTTCACGACAACGCTGGTCTTC. Translation gives CASSFTTTLVF.

This clone showed up just a few times. The gene calls are TRBV29-1 and TRBJ1-1, with 9 bases that match TRBD1. J lost 5 bases, V lost 8 bases, and 18 bases had no gene match. CDR1 and CDR2 from the germline V gene are SQVTM and ANQGSEA. CDR3 length: 16 amino acids. CDR3 coding DNA: TGCAGCACGGACCCTGGGACAGGGTATCGAAGTACTGAAGCTTTCTTT. Protein product: CSTDPGTGYRSTEAFF.

The chain recombines TRBV10-3 with TRBJ2-3, with unresolved D. The germline gives CDR1 ENHRY, CDR2 SYGVKD. V gave up 2 bases and J gave up 3 bases, with 6 bases separating them. This CDR3 is 13 amino acids long. CDR3 region: CAISEPYTDTQYF. Written as DNA, the CDR3 is TGTGCCATCAGTGAGCCGTATACAGATACGCAGTATTTT.

This clone has more than one count but fewer than ten. The chain carries TRBV10-3 and TRBJ2-5; TRBD1 aligns across 8 bases. Germline CDR1 ENHRY, CDR2 SYGVKD. This CDR3 is 13 amino acids long. Germline trimming cut 4 bases from V and 7 bases from J; bases unmatched to any gene: 5. CDR3 loop: CAISGTGTGTQYF. CDR3 in DNA: TGTGCCATCAGTGGGACAGGGACAGGGACCCAGTACTTC.

V gene TRBV25-1 combines with J gene TRBJ2-3; D gene uncertain. The germline gives CDR1 MGHDK, CDR2 SYGVNS. V was pared by 3 bases and J by 0 bases, with 13 bases between. CDR3 length: 16 amino acids. CDR3 DNA: TGTGCCAGCAGTGATGCGAAGGGTTCTAGCACAGATACGCAGTATTTT. This gives the protein CASSDAKGSSTDTQYF.

The rearrangement joins TRBV29-1 to TRBJ1-1, with D possibly TRBD1 on 5 matching bases. Germline V gene sequence: CDR1 SQVTM, CDR2 ANQGSEA. The CDR3 is 13 residues long. Trimming took off 5 bases at V and 0 bases at J, with 10 bases between the two ends. The CDR3 sequence: CSVRQGVNTEAFF. CDR3 coding DNA: TGCAGCGTTCGTCAGGGAGTGAACACTGAAGCTTTCTTT.

This clone was counted a few times. This chain links TRBV21-1 with TRBJ2-7; the table calls TRBD1, which could not be checked here. TRBV21-1 is designated a pseudogene. The CDR3 length is 14 residues. In DNA form, the CDR3 reads TGTGCCAGCACTTCACAGGGCTATATCCGCGAGCAGTACTTC. Its translation is CASTSQGYIREQYF.

The chain's CDR3 is CASARGDRQYF. In nucleotides, the CDR3 is TGTGCCAGCGCCAGGGGTGACAGACAGTACTTC. This chain connects TRBV2 to TRBJ2-5; tentative D call: TRBD1 (6 bases). Trimming pared 8 bases from V and 11 bases from J, leaving 15 bases between. Germline V lookup: CDR1 SNHLY, CDR2 FYNNEI. This CDR3 is 11 amino acids long.

This sequence joins TRBV5-1 and TRBJ2-7; 8 bases match TRBD1. CDR3 length: 16 residues. V lost 0 bases and J lost 7; bases outside the gene matches: 12. Germline V CDR1 and CDR2: SGHRS, YFSETQ. Here the CDR3 DNA reads TGCGCCAGCAGCTTGGCCCCAGGGGGCGCAGCTGGTGAGCAGTACTTC. Translating gives CASSLAPGGAAGEQYF.

The chain employs TRBV29-1 and TRBJ1-2, with unresolved D. V was clipped by 6 bases and J by 1 base, with 12 bases between them. The CDR3 totals 13 residues. Germline lookup yields CDR1 SQVTM and CDR2 ANQGSEA. This chain's CDR3 is CSVAGRNNYGYTF. DNA for the CDR3: TGCAGCGTGGCGGGAAGAAATAACTATGGCTACACCTTC.

V and J are TRBV29-1 and TRBJ2-3; D remains ambiguous. Trimming took 5 bases from V and 2 from J, leaving 8 bases between them. Looked up from germline, CDR1 is SQVTM and CDR2 is ANQGSEA. The CDR3 has 12 amino acids. CDR3 in amino acids: CSVLRYTDTQYF. The CDR3 nucleotides are TGCAGCGTTTTGCGGTACACAGATACGCAGTATTTT.

The count of this clone is one. As DNA, the CDR3 is TGCGCCAGCAGCCAAGGGACAATGCGAGGCCGGCCCTCTAGCACAGATACGCAGTATTTT. Translating gives CASSQGTMRGRPSSTDTQYF. The V and J genes are TRBV4-1 and TRBJ2-3, with a tentative D call TRBD1 (5 bases). Germline-derived CDR1 and CDR2 are MGHRA and YSYEKL. V shed 1 base and J shed 0 bases, with 23 bases lying between them. This CDR3 contains 20 residues.

The V and J genes are TRBV6-1 and TRBJ2-1; D remains ambiguous. Trimming took off 6 bases at V and 5 bases at J, with 5 bases between the two ends. Germline-derived CDR1 and CDR2 are MNHNS and SASEGT. CDR3 length equals 11 residues. The CDR3 DNA is TGTGCCAGCAGGCTAAACAATGAGCAGTTCTTC. It codes for CASRLNNEQFF.

The chain links TRBV6-5 to TRBJ1-1, with D tentatively TRBD1 (5 bases). This CDR3 has 11 amino acids. In germline, CDR1 is MNHEY, CDR2 SVGAGI. The V and J ends lost 10 bases and 6 bases respectively, with 12 bases between them. The CDR3 DNA reads TGTGCCACAAACCAGGGCTCTGAAGCTTTCTTT. Amino acids: CATNQGSEAFF.